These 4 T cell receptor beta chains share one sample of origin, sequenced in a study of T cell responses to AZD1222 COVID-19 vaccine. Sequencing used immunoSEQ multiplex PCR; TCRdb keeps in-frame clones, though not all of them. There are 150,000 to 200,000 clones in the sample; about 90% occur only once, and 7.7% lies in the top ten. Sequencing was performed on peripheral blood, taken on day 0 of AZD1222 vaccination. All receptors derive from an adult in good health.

This chain's CDR3 is CASSSTNSPLHF. In DNA, the CDR3 is TGTGCCAGCAGCTCGACCAATTCACCCCTCCACTTT. The genes are TRBV6-6 and TRBJ1-6; D gene ambiguous. There are 12 residues in the CDR3. Trimming shortened V by 6 bases and J by 7 bases, and 7 bases separated the two germline ends. Germline V CDR1 and CDR2: MNHNY, SVGAGI (reference sequence).

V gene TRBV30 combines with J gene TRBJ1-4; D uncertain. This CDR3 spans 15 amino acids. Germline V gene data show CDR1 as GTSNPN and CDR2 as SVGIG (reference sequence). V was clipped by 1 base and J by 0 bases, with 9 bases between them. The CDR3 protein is CAWSEPTTTNEKLFF. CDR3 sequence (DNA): TGTGCCTGGAGTGAACCGACTACAACTAATGAAAAACTGTTTTTT.

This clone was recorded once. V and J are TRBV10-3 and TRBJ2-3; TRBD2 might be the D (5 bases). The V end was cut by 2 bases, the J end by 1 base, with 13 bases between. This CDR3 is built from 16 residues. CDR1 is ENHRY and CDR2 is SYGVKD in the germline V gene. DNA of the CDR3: TGTGCCATCAGTGAGCCCTCGGGGATCGGCACAGATACGCAGTATTTT. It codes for CAISEPSGIGTDTQYF.

In DNA, the CDR3 is TGTGCCAGCCGGGGCCTCCGAGGCGTGAACACTGAAGCTTTCTTT. It specifies CASRGLRGVNTEAFF. J is TRBJ1-1 and V is TRBV10-3; tentative D call: TRBD1 (5 bases). Trimming removed 10 bases from V and 0 bases from J, with 18 bases in between. CDR1 and CDR2 from the germline V gene are ENHRY and SYGVKD. The CDR3 is 15 residues long.